The 27 T cell receptor beta chains reported below all come from one sample, sequenced in a study of T cell responses to AZD1222 COVID-19 vaccine. Sequencing used immunoSEQ multiplex PCR; TCRdb keeps in-frame clones, though not all of them. The sample comprises about 100,000 clones, about 85% of which are singletons, and 2% to 2.5% rests with the top ten. Specimen: peripheral blood, collected 28 days after the second AZD1222 dose. The receptors were sampled from an adult who received the AZD1222 COVID-19 vaccine.

The chain employs TRBV3-1 (or the pseudogene TRBV3-2) and TRBJ2-1; 8 nucleotides agree with TRBD2. Germline V gene data show CDR1 as LGHDT and CDR2 as YNNKEL (reference sequence). The CDR3 runs 15 residues. V lost 4 bases and J lost 3; bases outside the gene matches: 5. Here the CDR3 DNA reads TGTGCCAGCAGCCCTGGACTAGCCAACTACAATGAGCAGTTCTTC. Its protein is CASSPGLANYNEQFF.

This clone was picked up many times. The CDR3 here is CASSLMGPGTSVYNEQFF. In DNA form, the CDR3 reads TGTGCCAGCAGCTTAATGGGGCCCGGGACTAGCGTGTACAATGAGCAGTTCTTC. The rearrangement links TRBV7-3 to TRBJ2-1; 10 bases are a match to TRBD2. This CDR3 has 18 amino acids. V lost 1 base to trimming and J lost 4 bases; unmatched junction nucleotides: 10. CDR1 is SGHTA and CDR2 is FQGTGA in the germline V gene.

The V call is TRBV7-8, the J call TRBJ1-6; no reliable D call. Trimming removed 2 bases at V and 7 bases at J, with 9 bases between. The CDR3 is made up of 14 amino acids. Looked up from germline, CDR1 is SGHVS and CDR2 is FQNEAQ. CDR3 sequence (DNA): TGTGCCAGCAGCTTATCCTCGAGCAATTCACCCCTCCACTTT. This translates into CASSLSSSNSPLHF.

The chain combines TRBV28 with TRBJ2-7, with 7 bases lining up with TRBD2. CDR1 and CDR2 from the germline V gene are MDHEN and SYDVKM. This CDR3 is 15 amino acids long. With V trimmed by 1 base and J by 6 bases, 9 bases remained unmatched. In DNA form, the CDR3 reads TGTGCCAGCAGTTTATCCTGGCGGGAGCGGAGCGAGCAGTACTTC. Translated: CASSLSWRERSEQYF.

The chain is built from TRBV15 and TRBJ1-1, with 7 nucleotides matching TRBD1. The ends lost 2 bases at V and 1 base at J; junction bases unmatched: 7. The CDR3 is 16 amino acids. Germline V gene data show CDR1 as LNHNV and CDR2 as YYDKDF (reference sequence). The CDR3 is CATSRPNGQENTEAFF. DNA of the CDR3: TGTGCCACCAGCAGACCTAACGGACAGGAGAACACTGAAGCTTTCTTT.

The chain couples TRBV29-1 to TRBJ1-5, with TRBD1 identical over 8 bases. This CDR3 contains 14 residues. The ends lost 6 bases at V and 4 bases at J; junction bases unmatched: 8. Germline values: CDR1 SQVTM, CDR2 ANQGSEA. CDR3 in amino acids: CSVLTGGGNQPQHF. The CDR3 DNA reads as TGCAGCGTACTCACAGGGGGAGGTAATCAGCCCCAGCATTTT.

The J gene is TRBJ1-3, the V gene TRBV28, with no clear D. Germline V gives CDR1 MDHEN, CDR2 SYDVKM. The V end was cut by 6 bases, the J end by 0 bases, with 12 bases between. There are 15 residues in the CDR3. This CDR3 reads CASSRLGSSGNTIYF. The CDR3 DNA is TGTGCCAGCAGCCGCCTTGGTAGCTCTGGAAACACCATATATTTT.

The J gene is TRBJ2-2, the V gene TRBV28; TRBD2 aligns across 13 bases. Per the germline V gene, CDR1 is MDHEN and CDR2 is SYDVKM. The CDR3 has 17 residues. Unmatched junction bases numbered 8, after V lost 5 bases and J lost 5 bases. The CDR3 sequence is CASSLQTSGRITGELFF. In nucleotides, the CDR3 is TGTGCCAGCAGTCTCCAGACTAGCGGGAGGATAACCGGGGAGCTGTTTTTT.

This chain uses TRBV30 with TRBJ2-1; D perhaps matches TRBD2 (6 bases). The CDR3 extends over 13 amino acids. V gave up 4 bases and J gave up 9 bases, with 16 bases separating them. CDR1 and CDR2 from the germline V gene are GTSNPN and SVGIG (reference sequence). The CDR3 DNA reads TGTGCCTGGATCGAACCAGGGAGGCTTGAGCAGTTCTTC. Its protein product is CAWIEPGRLEQFF.

The chain recombines TRBV7-9 with TRBJ1-4; TRBD1 matches 7 bases. CDR1 SEHNR and CDR2 FQNEAQ come from the germline V gene (reference sequence). The CDR3 is 15 amino acids. The V gene end was trimmed by 0 bases and the J gene end by 6 bases; junction bases not matched to a gene: 4. The CDR3 sequence is CASSLAGTEYEKLFF. CDR3 nucleotide sequence: TGTGCCAGCAGCTTAGCCGGGACAGAGTATGAAAAACTGTTTTTT.

The chain has TRBV12-3 or TRBV12-4 and TRBJ2-3; D not certain. V was pared by 6 bases and J by 9 bases, with 10 bases between. This CDR3 has 11 amino acids. The CDR3 sequence is CASSPRDTQYF. Here the CDR3 DNA reads TGTGCCAGCAGCCCTCGAGACACGCAGTATTTT.

CDR3 region: CASSLAGADTEAFF. The CDR3 DNA sequence: TGCGCCAGCAGCTTGGCAGGGGCAGATACTGAAGCTTTCTTT. V usage is TRBV5-1 and J usage is TRBJ1-1, with TRBD1 as a possible D gene (6 bases). The CDR3 sequence is 14 residues long. V was trimmed by 0 bases and J by 5 bases, leaving 11 bases between them. Germline-derived CDR1 and CDR2 are SGHRS and YFSETQ.

The rearrangement joins TRBV4-1 to TRBJ1-1; 10 bases are shared with TRBD1. This CDR3 contains 16 residues. Germline V gives CDR1 MGHRA, CDR2 YSYEKL. V shed 3 bases and J 4 bases; nucleotides not matched to a gene: 8. The CDR3 loop reads CASSQGGQGRITEAFF. The CDR3 DNA reads TGCGCCAGCAGCCAGGGGGGACAGGGGAGGATCACTGAAGCTTTCTTT.

The V and J genes are TRBV15 and TRBJ1-2, with D possibly TRBD1 on 5 matching bases. Between the trimmed V and J ends, which lost 2 bases and 5 bases, there was a span of 12 bases. The germline CDR1 and CDR2 sequences are LNHNV and YYDKDF (reference sequence). The CDR3 spans 14 residues. As DNA, the CDR3 is TGTGCCACCAGCAGACCGACAGTGGAATATGGCTACACCTTC. This codes for CATSRPTVEYGYTF.

The chain uses TRBV2 and TRBJ1-3; D is perhaps TRBD1 (6 bases). With 8 bases removed from V and 8 bases from J, the gap between germline ends came to 19 bases. Germline CDR1 SNHLY, CDR2 FYNNEI. This CDR3 is 14 amino acids long. CDR3 in DNA: TGTGCCAGCGGGGGCAGACTTGCTCGGGACACCATATATTTT. This translates into CASGGRLARDTIYF.

This chain links TRBV29-1 with TRBJ1-3; D gene unclear. The germline gives CDR1 SQVTM, CDR2 ANQGSEA. The CDR3 covers 14 residues. Trimming shortened V by 4 bases and J by 0 bases, and 10 bases separated the two germline ends. Here the CDR3 reads CSVVTSLSGNTIYF. CDR3 bases: TGCAGCGTTGTAACCAGCCTCTCTGGAAACACCATATATTTT.

The chain employs TRBV2 and TRBJ1-4; 10 bases line up with TRBD1. Per the germline V gene, CDR1 is SNHLY and CDR2 is FYNNEI. J lost 7 bases, V lost 6 bases, and 5 bases had no gene match. CDR3 size: 14 residues. Written as DNA, the CDR3 is TGTGCCAGCAGGATGACAGGGGGCCTTGAAAAACTGTTTTTT. Translation: CASRMTGGLEKLFF.

The rearrangement joins TRBV30 to TRBJ2-1; weak D call: TRBD2 (6 bases). The CDR3 sequence is 15 residues long. Germline lookup yields CDR1 GTSNPN and CDR2 SVGIG (reference sequence). Trimming removed 5 bases at V and 7 bases at J, with 21 bases between. CDR3 residues: CAWLHRDLALNEQFF. CDR3 coding DNA: TGTGCCTGGCTTCACCGGGACTTGGCTCTTAATGAGCAGTTCTTC.

This clone was detected once. The chain joins TRBV24-1 to TRBJ2-2, with TRBD2 matching 13 bases. There are 17 residues in the CDR3. V gave up 4 bases and J gave up 0 bases; unmatched junction bases: 1. Germline V lookup: CDR1 KGHDR, CDR2 SFDVKD. The CDR3 loop is CATSEGTSGANTGELFF. The CDR3 DNA sequence: TGTGCCACCAGTGAGGGGACTAGCGGGGCGAACACCGGGGAGCTGTTTTTT.

V and J are TRBV7-8 and TRBJ1-1; TRBD1 matches at 7 bases. Germline V gene data show CDR1 as SGHVS and CDR2 as FQNEAQ. This CDR3 is 14 amino acids long. J gave up 7 bases and V 2 bases, and 7 bases lay outside the gene matches. The CDR3 DNA reads as TGTGCCAGCAGCTTACCCAGGGGGATGGGTGAAGCTTTCTTT. It encodes CASSLPRGMGEAFF.

V and J are TRBV7-9 and TRBJ1-5; D is undetermined. Germline-derived CDR1 and CDR2 are SEHNR and FQNEAQ (reference sequence). The CDR3 spans 14 residues. V was trimmed by 5 bases and J by 1 base, leaving 9 bases between them. The CDR3 DNA reads TGTGCCAGCAGCCGTAGTTTGAGCAATCAGCCCCAGCATTTT. It yields the protein CASSRSLSNQPQHF.

V gene TRBV28 combines with J gene TRBJ2-3; perhaps TRBD1 as D (5 bases). The CDR3 extends over 16 amino acids. CDR1 is MDHEN, CDR2 SYDVKM, per germline. The V end was cut by 8 bases, the J end by 0 bases, with 18 bases between. CDR3 region: CASAPGRLPSTDTQYF. The CDR3 region has the DNA TGTGCCAGCGCGCCAGGGCGGCTACCTAGCACAGATACGCAGTATTTT.

V gene TRBV5-1 combines with J gene TRBJ2-7; D is tentatively TRBD1 or TRBD2 (5 bases each). The CDR3 runs 16 residues. Per the germline V gene, CDR1 is SGHRS and CDR2 is YFSETQ. Trimming cost V 0 bases and J 0 bases, with 13 bases left between them. DNA of the CDR3: TGCGCCAGCAGCTTGGCCGCTGGGACGGGCTCCTACGAGCAGTACTTC. Translation gives CASSLAAGTGSYEQYF.

The rearrangement joins TRBV28 to TRBJ2-1; no firm D call. This CDR3 has 15 amino acids. CDR1 and CDR2 (germline): MDHEN, SYDVKM. V lost 6 bases and J lost 5, with 17 bases in between. CDR3 loop: CASRGMPETNNEQFF. The CDR3 DNA is TGTGCCAGCAGGGGGATGCCGGAGACAAACAATGAGCAGTTCTTC.

The chain combines TRBV6-4 with TRBJ2-3; 8 bases fit TRBD2. J lost 2 bases, V lost 3 bases, and 4 bases had no gene match. This CDR3 region has 15 residues. Germline CDR1 reads MRHNA; CDR2 reads SNTAGT. The CDR3 DNA sequence: TGTGCCAGCAGTGAAAGTAGCGGGAACACAGATACGCAGTATTTT. Protein product: CASSESSGNTDTQYF.

The V call is TRBV4-1, the J call TRBJ2-7; D not certain. This CDR3 spans 13 amino acids. CDR1 is MGHRA and CDR2 is YSYEKL in the germline V gene. V gave up 3 bases and J gave up 6 bases, with 12 bases separating them. The CDR3 sequence is CASSHSQGLEQYF. In DNA, the CDR3 is TGCGCCAGCAGCCACTCCCAAGGTCTCGAGCAGTACTTC.

This clone was recorded once. CDR3 nucleotides: TGTGCCGCAGGGGAAATCACTCGGCACACCTTC. Its translation: CAAGEITRHTF. This rearrangement joins TRBV2 to TRBJ1-2; a possible D gene is TRBD1 (6 bases). V lost 11 bases to trimming and J lost 12 bases, with 19 bases between them. The length of the CDR3 is 11 residues. Per germline, CDR1 SNHLY and CDR2 FYNNEI.